This TCR beta chain appears in the sequencing data of a study of identical twins. Study observations and caveats: Memory repertoires showed no such pattern, whereas abundant cord blood beta clonotypes carried fewer insertions. Where out-of-frame alpha sequences were twin-shared, they showed excess low generation probability. Out-of-frame TCR alpha sharing observed in monozygotic twins exceeded model estimates. Conclusions were drawn cross-sectionally by statistical analysis, without following the same donors.

Concerning this clonotype: No antigen is known for it.

CDR1 SGHAT and CDR2 FQNNGV come from the germline V gene. V lost 5 bases, J lost 7 bases, and 6 bases stayed unmatched. The CDR3 has 13 amino acids. TCRdb re-called the 5' RACE reads with MiXCR, one entry per CDR3 protein. The sample consists of around 240,000 distinct CDR3 sequences, about 10% of them appearing once. This clonotype was sampled from a middle-aged man in good health. Sequencing input: memory T cells sorted from blood. The chain recombines TRBV11-2 with TRBJ1-1; 8 bases match TRBD1. CDR3 DNA: TGTGCCAGCAGCACAGACAGGGGAGGTGAAGCTTTCTTT. Encoded protein: CASSTDRGGEAFF.